This T cell receptor beta chain is drawn from a study of CD8+ T cells in alopecia areata. Germline V gene sequence: CDR1 MNHEY, CDR2 SVGAGI. The germline V and J ends were trimmed by 10 bases and 11 bases, with 23 bases remaining between them. The CDR3 runs to 13 residues. This sample's treatment: oral pan-JAK inhibitor, 5-10 mg twice daily. Isolated RNA was reverse transcribed into cDNA used as the sequencing template. Clones were read by immunoSEQ multiplex PCR, and TCRdb kept only the in-frame ones, dropping some. The repertoire holds around 100,000 clones, 70% to 80% seen once, with approximately 15% in the top ten.

This TCR was sampled from a human donor with alopecia areata. This specimen consisted of CD8+ T cells sorted from blood, obtained at approximately week 42, from a patient treated with tofacitinib. V gene TRBV6-5 combines with J gene TRBJ1-1; D is undetermined. For the CDR3, the DNA is TGTGCCATGCAACCTGGACGTCCCTCAACGGCTTTCTTT. Amino acid sequence: CAMQPGRPSTAFF.